This T cell receptor beta chain derives from a study of cytotoxic CD8 clonotypes in ibrutinib-treated CLL. The V gene lost 2 bases and the J gene lost 2 bases, with 15 bases spanning the gap. The length of the CDR3 is 16 residues. Germline CDR1 is MNHEY and CDR2 is SVGAGI. TCRdb keeps only in-frame clones here, not all; method: immunoSEQ multiplex PCR. The repertoire includes some 150,000 clones, roughly 80% of them detected once, and about 29% sits in the top ten. The receptor was derived from a human donor with chronic lymphocytic leukemia. The chain is built from TRBV6-5 and TRBJ1-2, with TRBD1 as a possible D gene (5 bases). The material was PBMCs, obtained after 12 months of ibrutinib treatment. The DNA for the CDR3 is TGTGCCAGCAGTTACAGGGGAACATATAAAAACTATGGCTACACCTTC. Translated: CASSYRGTYKNYGYTF.